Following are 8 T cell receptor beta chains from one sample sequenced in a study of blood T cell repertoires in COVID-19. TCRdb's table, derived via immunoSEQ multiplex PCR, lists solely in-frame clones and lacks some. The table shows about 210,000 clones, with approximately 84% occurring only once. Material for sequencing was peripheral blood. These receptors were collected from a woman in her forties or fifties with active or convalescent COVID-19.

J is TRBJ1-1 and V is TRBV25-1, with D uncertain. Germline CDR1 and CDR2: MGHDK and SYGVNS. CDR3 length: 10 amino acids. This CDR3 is CIQSNTEAFF. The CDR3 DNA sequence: TGTATCCAGTCGAACACTGAAGCTTTCTTT.

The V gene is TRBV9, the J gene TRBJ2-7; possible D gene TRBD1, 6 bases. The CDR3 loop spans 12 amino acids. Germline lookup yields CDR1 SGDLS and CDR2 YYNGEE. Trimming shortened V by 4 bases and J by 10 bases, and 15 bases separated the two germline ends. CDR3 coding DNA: TGTGCCAGCAGCCCAGGGGCGGGCGGCCAGTACTTC. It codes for CASSPGAGGQYF.

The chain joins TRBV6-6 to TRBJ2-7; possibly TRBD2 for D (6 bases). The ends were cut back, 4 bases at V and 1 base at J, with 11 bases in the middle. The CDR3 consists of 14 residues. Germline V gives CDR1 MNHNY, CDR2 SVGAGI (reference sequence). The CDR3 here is CASSWKGGSYEQYV. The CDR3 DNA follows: TGTGCCAGCAGTTGGAAGGGAGGATCCTACGAGCAGTACGTC.

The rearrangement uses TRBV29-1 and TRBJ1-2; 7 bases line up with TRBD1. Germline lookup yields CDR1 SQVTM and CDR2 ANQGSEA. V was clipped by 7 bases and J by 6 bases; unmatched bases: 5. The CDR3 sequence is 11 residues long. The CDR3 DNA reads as TGCAGCGGACAGGGTGTAAATGGCTACACCTTC. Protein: CSGQGVNGYTF.

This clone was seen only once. CDR3 sequence reads: CASSFRRSSEAFF. The CDR3 nucleotides read TGTGCCAGCAGCTTCCGACGGAGCTCTGAAGCTTTCTTT. The J gene is TRBJ1-1, the V gene TRBV6-5; no firm D call. CDR1 MNHEY and CDR2 SVGAGI come from the germline V gene. This CDR3 contains 13 residues. Between the trimmed V and J ends, which lost 6 bases and 6 bases, there was a span of 14 bases.

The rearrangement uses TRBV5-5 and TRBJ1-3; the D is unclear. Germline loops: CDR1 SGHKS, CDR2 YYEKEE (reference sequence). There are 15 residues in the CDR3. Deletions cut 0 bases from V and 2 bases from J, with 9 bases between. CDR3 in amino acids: CASSLGAGTGNTIYF. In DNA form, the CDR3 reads TGTGCCAGCAGCTTGGGGGCGGGCACTGGAAACACCATATATTTT.

CDR3 in amino acids: CAISYSGADTGELFF. For the CDR3, the DNA is TGTGCCATCAGTTATTCAGGGGCAGACACCGGGGAGCTGTTTTTT. V and J are TRBV10-3 and TRBJ2-2; tentative D call: TRBD1 (6 bases). The CDR3 sequence is 15 residues long. Germline values: CDR1 ENHRY, CDR2 SYGVKD. V was trimmed by 5 bases and J by 3 bases, leaving 13 bases between them.

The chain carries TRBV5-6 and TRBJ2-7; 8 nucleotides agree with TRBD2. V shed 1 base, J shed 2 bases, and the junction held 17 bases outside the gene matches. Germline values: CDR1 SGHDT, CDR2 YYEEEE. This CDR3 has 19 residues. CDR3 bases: TGTGCCAGCAGCTTGACGGGCAGGGGAGGGGAGCGGGGGACCTACGAGCAGTACTTC. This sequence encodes CASSLTGRGGERGTYEQYF.